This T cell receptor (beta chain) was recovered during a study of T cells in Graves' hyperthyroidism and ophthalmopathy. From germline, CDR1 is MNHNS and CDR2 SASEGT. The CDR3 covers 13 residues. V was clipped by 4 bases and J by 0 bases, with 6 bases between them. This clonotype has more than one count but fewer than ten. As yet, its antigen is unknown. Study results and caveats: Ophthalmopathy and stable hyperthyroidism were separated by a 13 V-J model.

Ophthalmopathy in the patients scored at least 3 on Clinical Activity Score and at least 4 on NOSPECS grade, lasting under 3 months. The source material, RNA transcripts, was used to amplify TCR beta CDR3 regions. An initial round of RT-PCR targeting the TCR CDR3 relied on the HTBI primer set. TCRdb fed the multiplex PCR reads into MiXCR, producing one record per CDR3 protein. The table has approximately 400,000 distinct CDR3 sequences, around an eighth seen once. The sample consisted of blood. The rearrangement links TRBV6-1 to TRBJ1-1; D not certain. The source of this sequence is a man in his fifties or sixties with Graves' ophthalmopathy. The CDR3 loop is CASSGYMNTEAFF. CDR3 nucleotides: TGTGCCAGCAGTGGATACATGAACACTGAAGCTTTCTTT.